What follows are 8 T cell receptor beta chains derived from one specimen sequenced in a study of T cell responses to AZD1222 COVID-19 vaccine. Here immunoSEQ multiplex PCR was the method, and the copy in TCRdb shows in-frame clones only, minus some. The table includes 100,000 to 150,000 clones, more than 70% detected once. This sample comprised peripheral blood, obtained on day 0 of AZD1222 vaccination. The source of these receptors is an adult in good health.

This chain links TRBV4-1 with TRBJ1-4; D is possibly TRBD1 (5 bases). The V gene lost 4 bases and the J gene lost 8 bases, with 20 bases spanning the gap. Germline V gives CDR1 MGHRA, CDR2 YSYEKL. The CDR3 covers 16 residues. The CDR3 sequence: CASSLHRDLIFEKLFF. CDR3 sequence (DNA): TGCGCCAGCAGCCTACACCGGGACCTCATTTTCGAAAAACTGTTTTTT.

The V gene is TRBV18, the J gene TRBJ2-7; possibly TRBD2 for D (5 bases). Germline lookup yields CDR1 KGHSH and CDR2 LQKENI. Deletions cut 0 bases from V and 3 bases from J, with 15 bases between. The CDR3 is 16 residues long. The CDR3: CASSPPKPKGVYEQYF. The CDR3 DNA reads TGTGCCAGCTCACCACCTAAACCCAAGGGAGTCTACGAGCAGTACTTC.

The V gene is TRBV11-2, the J gene TRBJ1-1; possible D gene TRBD1, 5 bases. Trimming removed 1 base at V and 1 base at J, with 7 bases between. CDR1 is SGHAT and CDR2 is FQNNGV in the germline V gene. The CDR3 length is 14 residues. CDR3 in amino acids: CASSLAQGNTEAFF. The DNA of the CDR3 is TGTGCCAGCAGCTTAGCCCAGGGGAACACTGAAGCTTTCTTT.

The chain is built from TRBV5-8 and TRBJ2-7; TRBD1 is a possible D gene (5 bases). The CDR3 consists of 15 residues. Deletions cut 0 bases from V and 2 bases from J, with 12 bases between. The V gene's germline CDR1 is SGHTS and CDR2 YDEGEE. The CDR3 DNA reads as TGTGCCAGCAGCTTGGTCACAGGAGATACCTACGAGCAGTACTTC. This sequence encodes CASSLVTGDTYEQYF.

CDR3 protein: CASSYPSGGAANTGELFF. The CDR3 DNA sequence: TGTGCCAGCAGTTACCCGTCCGGCGGGGCCGCGAACACCGGGGAGCTGTTTTTT. The gene calls are TRBV6-2 or TRBV6-3 and TRBJ2-2, with D tentatively TRBD2 (6 bases). Germline lookup yields CDR1 MNHEY and CDR2 SVGEGT. Trimming pared 2 bases from V and 0 bases from J, leaving 16 bases between. This CDR3 contains 18 residues.

The chain carries TRBV10-3 and TRBJ1-2; 11 bases map to TRBD1. The V gene's germline CDR1 is ENHRY and CDR2 SYGVKD. The CDR3 length is 16 residues. The trim removed 5 bases at V and 4 bases at J, leaving 9 bases unmatched. The CDR3 DNA reads as TGTGCCATCAGTCCCGGGACAGGGGGTAGGGCCTATGGCTACACCTTC. Translation gives CAISPGTGGRAYGYTF.

The rearrangement links TRBV5-4 to TRBJ1-4; no definite D call. This CDR3 is 14 amino acids long. CDR1 and CDR2 (germline): SGHNT, YYREEE (reference sequence). V was cut by 4 bases and J by 2 bases, with 9 bases left in between. Here the CDR3 reads CASSSGVTNEKLFF. CDR3 nucleotides: TGTGCCAGCAGCAGCGGGGTCACTAATGAAAAACTGTTTTTT.

The CDR3 loop reads CASQNPGSTEAFF. For the CDR3, the DNA is TGTGCCAGTCAAAACCCCGGGAGCACTGAAGCTTTCTTT. The chain uses TRBV25-1 and TRBJ1-1; D remains unclear. The V end lost 9 bases, the J end lost 4 bases, and 15 bases lay between the germline ends. The germline V gene encodes CDR1 MGHDK and CDR2 SYGVNS. The CDR3 consists of 13 residues.